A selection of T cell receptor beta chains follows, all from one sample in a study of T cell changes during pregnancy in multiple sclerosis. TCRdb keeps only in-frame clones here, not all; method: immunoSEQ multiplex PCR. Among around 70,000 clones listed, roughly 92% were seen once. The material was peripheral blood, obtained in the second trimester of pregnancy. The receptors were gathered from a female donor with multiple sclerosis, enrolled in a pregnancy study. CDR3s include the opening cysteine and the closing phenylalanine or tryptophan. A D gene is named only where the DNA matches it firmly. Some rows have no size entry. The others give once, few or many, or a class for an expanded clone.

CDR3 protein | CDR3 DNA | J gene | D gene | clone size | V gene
CAWNVLAGNSEQYF | TGTGCCTGGAATGTACTAGCGGGAAATTCCGAGCAGTACTTC | TRBJ2-7 | TRBD2 | once | TRBV30
CASSLDRDYEQYF | TGCGCCAGCAGCTTGGACAGAGACTACGAGCAGTACTTC | TRBJ2-7 | NA | NA | TRBV5-1
CASSLRQVAQPQHF | TGCGCCAGCAGCCTCAGACAGGTTGCTCAGCCCCAGCATTTT | TRBJ1-5 | NA | NA | TRBV4-1
CASKGTIHNYGYTF | TGTGCCAGTAAAGGGACAATACATAACTATGGCTACACCTTC | TRBJ1-2 | NA | NA | TRBV19
CASSFPSEFHYGYTF | TGTGCCAGCAGCTTCCCCTCAGAATTCCACTATGGCTACACCTTC | TRBJ1-2 | NA | NA | TRBV7-2
CASSLGVGLARNEQYF | TGTGCCAGCAGCTTAGGGGTCGGACTAGCGAGGAACGAGCAGTACTTC | TRBJ2-7 | TRBD2 | NA | TRBV7-2
CASSTGTPNSPLHF | TGTGCCAGCAGCACCGGGACACCGAATTCACCCCTCCACTTT | TRBJ1-6 | NA | few | TRBV7-9
CATAVQGTDTEAFF | TGTGCCACCGCAGTACAGGGCACTGACACTGAAGCTTTCTTT | TRBJ1-1 | NA | NA | TRBV19
CASSITGEPGNTIYF | TGTGCCAGTAGTATTACAGGGGAACCTGGAAACACCATATATTTT | TRBJ1-3 | TRBD1 | NA | TRBV19
CASSLDVLMAGAREQFF | TGTGCCAGCAGCTTAGATGTGCTAATGGCGGGAGCTAGAGAGCAGTTCTTC | TRBJ2-1 | TRBD2 | NA | TRBV11-1
CASSLGTGRYGYTF | TGTGCCAGCAGCTTAGGGACAGGTCGCTATGGCTACACCTTC | TRBJ1-2 | TRBD1 | NA | TRBV7-9
CASSRGGRGATNTGELFF | TGTGCCAGCAGCCGGGGTGGGCGGGGGGCCACGAACACCGGGGAGCTGTTTTTT | TRBJ2-2 | TRBD2 | once | TRBV9
CASSHINNEQFF | TGTGCCAGCAGCCACATCAACAATGAGCAGTTCTTC | TRBJ2-1 | NA | NA | TRBV7-8
CASKRGTDNEKLFF | TGTGCCAGCAAACGGGGGACAGACAATGAAAAACTGTTTTTT | TRBJ1-4 | TRBD1 | NA | TRBV2
CASSPRSGDTEAFF | TGTGCCAGCAGTCCCCGATCAGGGGACACTGAAGCTTTCTTT | TRBJ1-1 | NA | NA | TRBV6-6
CASSLSRDRVSWGYGYTF | TGTGCCAGCAGCTTATCCCGGGACAGGGTCAGTTGGGGCTATGGCTACACCTTC | TRBJ1-2 | TRBD1 | once | TRBV7-9
CASSMKQGTTEAFF | TGTGCCAGTAGTATGAAACAGGGTACCACTGAAGCTTTCTTT | TRBJ1-1 | NA | once | TRBV19
CASKEGAGEQFF | TGTGCCAGCAAGGAGGGGGCGGGTGAGCAGTTCTTC | TRBJ2-1 | NA | NA | TRBV6-5
CATGTNYGYTF | TGTGCCACCGGGACTAACTATGGCTACACCTTC | TRBJ1-2 | NA | NA | TRBV6-5
CASSSGWNTGELFF | TGTGCCAGTAGTAGCGGGTGGAACACCGGGGAGCTGTTTTTT | TRBJ2-2 | NA | NA | TRBV19
CASSGRFTRYEQYF | TGCGCCAGCAGTGGGAGATTCACCCGCTACGAGCAGTACTTC | TRBJ2-7 | NA | NA | TRBV10-1
CASSHVLTGTENTEAFF | TGTGCCAGTAGTCACGTACTGACAGGCACCGAGAACACTGAAGCTTTCTTT | TRBJ1-1 | NA | few | TRBV19
CASSRRTGPTYEQYF | TGTGCCAGCAGCCGCCGGACAGGGCCAACCTACGAGCAGTACTTC | TRBJ2-7 | TRBD1 | NA | TRBV6-6
CASRDRGRGVYGYTF | TGTGCCAGTAGAGACAGGGGGCGTGGGGTCTATGGCTACACCTTC | TRBJ1-2 | TRBD1 | NA | TRBV19
CASIGQGTTGELFF | TGTGCCAGTATAGGACAGGGGACAACCGGGGAGCTGTTTTTT | TRBJ2-2 | TRBD1 | NA | TRBV19
CASTTGTGREKLFF | TGTGCCAGCACAACCGGGACAGGGCGAGAAAAACTGTTTTTT | TRBJ1-4 | TRBD1 | NA | TRBV27
CASSQEPTGRNTQYF | TGCGCCAGCAGCCAAGAACCGACAGGGAGGAATACGCAGTATTTT | TRBJ2-3 | NA | NA | TRBV4-3
CASSPRTSGRPRHYEQYF | TGTGCCAGCAGCCCCCGGACTAGCGGGAGGCCGCGGCACTACGAGCAGTACTTC | TRBJ2-7 | TRBD2 | NA | TRBV7-2